Below are 28 T cell receptor beta chains sequenced from a single sample in a study of OX40 agonist ivuxolimab in advanced cancers. Assay used: immunoSEQ multiplex PCR; TCRdb lists only in-frame clones, some missing. The repertoire holds about 89,000 clones, around 83% seen once, with approximately 6.5% in the top ten. This material consisted of CD4+ or CD8+ T cells sorted from blood, taken in a trial of the OX40 agonist ivuxolimab. The receptor source for this set is an adult with an advanced solid tumor such as melanoma, head and neck, liver or kidney cancer.

CDR3 amino acids: CATSRTTGGPDSPLHF. CDR3 nucleotide sequence: TGTGCCACCAGCAGAACTACAGGGGGGCCTGATTCACCCCTCCACTTT. The chain combines TRBV15 with TRBJ1-6, with 8 bases fitting TRBD1. From germline, CDR1 is LNHNV and CDR2 YYDKDF (reference sequence). This CDR3 spans 16 amino acids. With V trimmed by 2 bases and J by 8 bases, 8 bases remained unmatched.

This clone was observed a single time. The J gene is TRBJ2-2, the V gene TRBV6-5; D is possibly TRBD1 or TRBD2 (6 bases each). From germline, CDR1 is MNHEY and CDR2 SVGAGI. Trimming took off 6 bases at V and 5 bases at J, with 10 bases between the two ends. The length of the CDR3 is 13 residues. DNA for the CDR3: TGTGCCAGCAGAGAGGGGGGAACCGGGGAGCTGTTTTTT. Translated: CASREGGTGELFF.

This chain joins TRBV19 and TRBJ1-3; no firm D call. The germline V gene has CDR1 LNHDA and CDR2 SQIVND (reference sequence). The CDR3 covers 15 residues. The ends were cut back, 2 bases at V and 0 bases at J, with 8 bases in the middle. The CDR3, as DNA: TGTGCCAGTAGTATACGGCAGACCTCTGGAAACACCATATATTTT. Protein sequence: CASSIRQTSGNTIYF. The full variable domain, rest sourced from reference TRBV19 and TRBJ1-3, is DGGITQSPKYLFRKEGQNVTLSCEQNLNHDAMYWYRQDPGQGLRLIYYSQIVNDFQKGDIAEGYSVSREKKESFPLTVTSAQKNPTAFYLCASSIRQTSGNTIYFGEGSWLTVV.

This chain uses TRBV19 with TRBJ2-5, with 8 bases aligning to TRBD2. The DNA end is a closer match to TRBJ2-7, so the J assignment may be wrong. Germline CDR1 reads LNHDA; CDR2 reads SQIVND (reference sequence). This CDR3 region has 15 residues. CDR3 region: CASSMEIAGTYEQYF. DNA of the CDR3: TGTGCCAGTAGTATGGAAATAGCGGGAACCTACGAGCAGTACTTC.

J is TRBJ1-1 and V is TRBV5-8; the match to TRBD1 covers 11 bases. Germline values: CDR1 SGHTS, CDR2 YDEGEE. V gave up 0 bases and J gave up 3 bases; unmatched junction bases: 1. The CDR3 runs 15 residues. CDR3 residues: CASSLVGQGDTEAFF. For the CDR3, the DNA is TGTGCCAGCAGCTTGGTGGGACAGGGGGACACTGAAGCTTTCTTT.

This clone was observed once. The rearrangement links TRBV18 to TRBJ1-1; no definite D call. Germline CDR1 is KGHSH and CDR2 is LQKENI. This CDR3 has 13 amino acids. Deletions cut 5 bases from V and 1 base from J, with 8 bases between. This CDR3 reads CASSLTRNTEAFF. CDR3 coding DNA: TGTGCCAGCTCATTAACTCGGAACACTGAAGCTTTCTTT.

The CDR3 DNA follows: TGTGCCAGCAGCGTCGGGACCGCCGTCGGAGAGACCCAGTACTTC. Its protein product is CASSVGTAVGETQYF. J is TRBJ2-5 and V is TRBV9, with D possibly called TRBD1 or TRBD2 (5 bases each). Germline CDR1 SGDLS, CDR2 YYNGEE. The CDR3 sequence is 15 residues long. V lost 2 bases to trimming and J lost 4 bases, with 15 bases between them.

V usage is TRBV7-2 and J usage is TRBJ2-3; D gene uncertain. V gave up 5 bases and J gave up 3 bases, with 21 bases separating them. CDR1 is SGHTA and CDR2 is FQGNSA in the germline V gene. The CDR3 is made up of 17 amino acids. In nucleotides, the CDR3 is TGTGCCAGCAGCCTGGGAATGATAGCCAGCGAAACAGATACGCAGTATTTT. Amino acid sequence: CASSLGMIASETDTQYF. The full variable domain, completed using reference TRBV7-2 and TRBJ2-3, is GAGVSQSPSNKVTEKGKDVELRCDPISGHTALYWYRQSLGQGLEFLIYFQGNSAPDKSGLPSDRFSAERTGGSVSTLTIQRTQQEDSAVYLCASSLGMIASETDTQYFGPGTRLTVL.

The rearrangement uses TRBV6-1 and TRBJ2-5; D uncertain. V lost 7 bases and J 4 bases, leaving 19 bases between the germline ends. CDR1 and CDR2 from the germline V gene are MNHNS and SASEGT. This CDR3 contains 15 residues. Here the CDR3 DNA reads TGTGCCAGCAAAAAAGGGCCCCCTACACTAGAGACCCAGTACTTC. Translation gives CASKKGPPTLETQYF.

The V and J genes are TRBV30 and TRBJ2-7; D remains unclear. Deletions cut 2 bases from V and 4 bases from J, with 15 bases between. The CDR3 has 14 residues. Germline CDR1 GTSNPN, CDR2 SVGIG (reference sequence). The CDR3 nucleotides read TGTGCCTGGAGTATCCCCCCTGAAAAGTACGAGCAGTACTTC. It specifies CAWSIPPEKYEQYF.

V usage is TRBV12-2 and J usage is TRBJ2-5; no DNA check was done on the table's D call, TRBD1. TRBV12-2 is labeled a pseudogene. The CDR3 has 15 residues. The CDR3 sequence is CASRLWTLFRETQYF. Here the CDR3 DNA reads TGTGCAAGTCGCTTATGGACACTCTTCCGCGAGACCCAGTACTTC.

J is TRBJ1-2 and V is TRBV6-1, with TRBD1 as a possible D gene (5 bases). The V end lost 8 bases, the J end lost 1 base, and 17 bases lay between the germline ends. Germline loops: CDR1 MNHNS, CDR2 SASEGT. The CDR3 is made up of 15 amino acids. Here the CDR3 DNA reads TGTGCCAGCCGACCAGGAGGGACGGGTAACTATGGCTACACCTTC. This codes for CASRPGGTGNYGYTF.

The J gene is TRBJ1-2, the V gene TRBV30; D is perhaps TRBD1 (5 bases). Trimming removed 8 bases at V and 4 bases at J, with 14 bases between. Germline V gives CDR1 GTSNPN, CDR2 SVGIG (reference sequence). This CDR3 has 12 amino acids. Here the CDR3 reads CAVNYRTYGYTF. The DNA of the CDR3 is TGTGCCGTTAATTACAGGACCTATGGCTACACCTTC.

The chain joins TRBV7-9 to TRBJ2-1; a weak D match, TRBD1 (7 bases). Trimming stripped 6 bases from V and 1 base from J, with 13 bases between. Germline V gene lookup returns CDR1 SEHNR and CDR2 FQNEAQ (reference sequence). This CDR3 has 15 amino acids. CDR3 amino acids: CASSPQGGSYNEQFF. CDR3 nucleotide sequence: TGTGCCAGCAGTCCCCAGGGGGGATCCTACAATGAGCAGTTCTTC.

CDR3 bases: TGTGCCAGCAGTGAATCTCAGGGGCACTATGGCTACACCTTC. It translates to CASSESQGHYGYTF. The chain combines TRBV6-1 with TRBJ1-2; TRBD1 might be the D (6 bases). This CDR3 is 14 amino acids long. V was cut by 2 bases and J by 3 bases, with 10 bases left in between. Germline CDR1 reads MNHNS; CDR2 reads SASEGT.

The CDR3 DNA sequence: TGTGCCAGCATGGGACTAGCGGAGACCCAGTACTTC. Its protein is CASMGLAETQYF. The chain combines TRBV2 with TRBJ2-5; 10 positions match TRBD2. Trimming removed 7 bases from V and 5 bases from J; junction bases left unmatched: 1. The CDR3 runs to 12 residues. The germline V gene has CDR1 SNHLY and CDR2 FYNNEI.

The gene calls are TRBV6-1 and TRBJ2-7; 7 nucleotides align to TRBD2. There are 14 residues in the CDR3. Losses at the gene ends were 7 bases for V and 2 bases for J; bases not matched to a gene: 8. Germline V gene sequence: CDR1 MNHNS, CDR2 SASEGT. CDR3 coding DNA: TGTGCCAGCAATCGAGACAGCGGGGCCTACGAGCAGTACTTC. Its translation: CASNRDSGAYEQYF.

The V gene is TRBV19, the J gene TRBJ1-1; D not certain. V lost 5 bases and J 2 bases, leaving 6 bases between the germline ends. Per the germline V gene, CDR1 is LNHDA and CDR2 is SQIVND (reference sequence). This CDR3 has 12 amino acids. CDR3 nucleotide sequence: TGTGCCAGTAGTTTCGTCAACACTGAAGCTTTCTTT. Residues: CASSFVNTEAFF. The full variable domain, its missing parts supplied by reference TRBV19 and TRBJ1-1, is DGGITQSPKYLFRKEGQNVTLSCEQNLNHDAMYWYRQDPGQGLRLIYYSQIVNDFQKGDIAEGYSVSREKKESFPLTVTSAQKNPTAFYLCASSFVNTEAFFGQGTRLTVV.

CDR3 nucleotides: TGTGCCAGCAGCTTACGGACAGATACGCAGTATTTT. Protein: CASSLRTDTQYF. V usage is TRBV5-5 and J usage is TRBJ2-3; no clear D gene. Trimming removed 2 bases at V and 3 bases at J, with 4 bases between. The CDR3 is 12 residues long. Germline assignment: CDR1 SGHKS and CDR2 YYEKEE (reference sequence).

The CDR3 DNA reads TGTGCCAGCAGTTACCTCAGGGGAAATCAGCCCCAGCATTTT. Translating gives CASSYLRGNQPQHF. The rearrangement links TRBV2 to TRBJ1-5; weak D call: TRBD1 (6 bases). The V end was cut by 5 bases, the J end by 4 bases, with 12 bases between. The length of the CDR3 is 14 residues. Germline V CDR1 and CDR2: SNHLY, FYNNEI.

A single count supports this clone. The V call is TRBV7-2, the J call TRBJ2-1; the D is unclear. Germline V CDR1 and CDR2: SGHTA, FQGNSA. The V end lost 0 bases, the J end lost 9 bases, and 12 bases lay between the germline ends. This CDR3 has 14 amino acids. CDR3 sequence reads: CASSLALPSPEQFF. The CDR3 region has the DNA TGTGCCAGCAGCTTAGCGCTTCCAAGTCCTGAGCAGTTCTTC.

The chain uses TRBV18 and TRBJ2-2, with 7 bases that match TRBD1. This CDR3 comprises 17 residues. From germline, CDR1 is KGHSH and CDR2 LQKENI. J gave up 0 bases and V 3 bases, and 7 bases lay outside the gene matches. The CDR3 reads CASSPPNRGTNTGELFF. The CDR3 DNA reads TGTGCCAGCTCACCTCCCAACAGGGGCACGAACACCGGGGAGCTGTTTTTT.

The chain has TRBV6-5 and TRBJ2-7; D gene uncertain. The germline V and J ends were trimmed by 8 bases and 3 bases, with 11 bases remaining between them. CDR3 length equals 12 residues. The germline gives CDR1 MNHEY, CDR2 SVGAGI. The CDR3 coding sequence is TGTGCCAGCCGGGCGTTCAACTACGAGCAGTACTTC. It specifies CASRAFNYEQYF.

V usage is TRBV5-6 and J usage is TRBJ2-2; 8 bases agree with TRBD2. The CDR3 totals 19 residues. Looked up from germline, CDR1 is SGHDT and CDR2 is YYEEEE. The trim removed 3 bases at V and 1 base at J, leaving 14 bases unmatched. The CDR3 spells CASSSSVVQSGGNTGELFF. The DNA for the CDR3 is TGTGCCAGCAGCTCGTCCGTGGTTCAAAGCGGGGGGAACACCGGGGAGCTGTTTTTT.

The table lists this clone with a few counts. The genes are TRBV6-6 and TRBJ1-1; TRBD1 agrees at 9 bases. Losses at the gene ends were 5 bases for V and 12 bases for J; bases not matched to a gene: 10. The CDR3 extends over 13 amino acids. Germline values: CDR1 MNHNY, CDR2 SVGAGI (reference sequence). The CDR3 loop reads CASSTATGGETFF. CDR3 DNA sequence: TGTGCCAGCAGTACGGCGACAGGGGGTGAGACTTTCTTT.

This chain uses TRBV9 with TRBJ2-1, with 9 bases lining up with TRBD2. V shed 2 bases, J shed 8 bases, and the junction held 8 bases outside the gene matches. The CDR3 is 15 residues long. From germline, CDR1 is SGDLS and CDR2 YYNGEE. CDR3 DNA sequence: TGTGCCAGCAGCGTCTCGAGCGGGAGGCTGTATGAGCAGTTCTTC. Residues: CASSVSSGRLYEQFF. The complete variable domain, with remaining parts taken from reference TRBV9 and TRBJ2-1, reads DSGVTQTPKHLITATGQRVTLRCSPRSGDLSVYWYQQSLDQGLQFLIQYYNGEERAKGNILERFSAQQFPDLHSELNLSSLELGDSALYFCASSVSSGRLYEQFFGPGTRLTVL.

The chain recombines TRBV18 with TRBJ1-2, with D possibly TRBD1 on 6 matching bases. V lost 5 bases to trimming and J lost 0 bases, with 13 bases between them. In germline, CDR1 is KGHSH, CDR2 LQKENI. The CDR3 contains 15 residues. The CDR3 nucleotides read TGTGCCAGCTCAACGAGGACAGAAGCTAACTATGGCTACACCTTC. Translated, it gives CASSTRTEANYGYTF.

The J gene is TRBJ2-3, the V gene TRBV29-1; TRBD1 aligns across 8 bases. This CDR3 is 15 amino acids long. Germline V gene lookup returns CDR1 SQVTM and CDR2 ANQGSEA. V dropped 7 bases and J dropped 0; count of bases not matched to a gene: 9. CDR3 bases: TGCAGCGCTTCATTGGACAGGGTGAGCACAGATACGCAGTATTTT. This gives the protein CSASLDRVSTDTQYF.